The T cell receptor beta chain described here comes from a study of cytomegalovirus exposure and HLA in healthy donors. Study results and limitations: An analysis was carried out later, and it reportedly showed fewer N-insertions in an Asian-associated ancestry cluster than the roughly 700-donor mean. In a later analysis, about 17,000 TCR beta sequences were associated with HLA alleles at 0.05 false discovery rate. Presence/absence analyses assumed roughly uniform sequencing depth across donors.

Points on this clone: The antigen remains unidentified.

Primers included in the PCR were 60 Vbeta and 13 Jbeta primers. TCRdb's table, derived via immunoSEQ multiplex PCR, lists solely in-frame clones and lacks some. Of about 200,000 clones listed, approximately 70% were seen once; the top ten hold 1.5% to 2%. This CDR3 is built from 14 residues. V was pared by 1 base and J by 4 bases, with 11 bases between. Germline-derived CDR1 and CDR2 are LNHNV and YYDKDF (reference sequence). This TCR came from a woman in her twenties or thirties in good health and CMV-seronegative. The sample was PBMCs. This rearrangement joins TRBV15 to TRBJ2-7; maybe TRBD1 (6 bases). CDR3 residues: CATSRGHREYEQYF. The CDR3 bases are TGTGCCACCAGCAGAGGTCACAGGGAGTACGAGCAGTACTTC.